This T cell receptor beta chain was observed in a study of CD4 T cells in relation to SARS-CoV-2 and coronaviruses. Turning to the study itself: TCR beta CDR3s were sequenced after approximately ten-day antigen culture of PBMCs.

Regarding the study as a whole: SARS-CoV-2-driven expansion was significantly weaker in crossreactive than monoreactive clones.

Repertoires were generated with immunoSEQ multiplex PCR, while TCRdb's copy carries only in-frame clones and drops some. In the table there are 20,000 to 25,000 clones, around 80% of which are singletons. Concerning this clone itself: The antigen is unknown.

The unexposed donors gave CD4+ T cells in 2011-2018, prior to COVID-19. After more than eight days of culture, CD4+ T cells were isolated. This receptor was obtained from a human donor in good health. Sequencing input: CD4+ T cells from PBMCs, cultured in vitro.

Here the CDR3 reads CASSLVSTDTQYF. DNA for the CDR3: TGTGCCAGCAGCTTAGTAAGCACAGATACGCAGTATTTT. This rearrangement joins TRBV11-3 to TRBJ2-3, with D unresolved. The CDR3 is 13 amino acids. The ends were cut back, 1 base at V and 0 bases at J, with 2 bases in the middle. Germline V gene sequence: CDR1 SGHNT, CDR2 YENEEA.